These T cell receptor beta chains were read from a single sample in a study of control samples from healthy donors and cancer patients. Only in-frame clones appear in the TCRdb table, and some are missing; sequencing was by immunoSEQ multiplex PCR. The sample carries about 410,000 clones, 80% to 95% recorded once. The source material was PBMCs. All receptors come from a man aged 35-49 years with head and neck cancer. Both conserved end residues are part of each CDR3. Each record gives: J gene, V gene, D gene, clone size, CDR3 DNA, CDR3 protein. D genes are given only for firm matches. Clone size is given for some rows only: seen once, a few or many times, or a class if the clone is expanded.

TRBJ2-7 TRBV27 . . TGTGCCAGCAGTTTTTTGCGACAGGTAGGCTACGAGCAGTACTTC CASSFLRQVGYEQYF
TRBJ2-7 TRBV18 TRBD1 . TGTGCCAGCTCCCAATCGACAGGGGGAATCTACGAGCAGTACTTC CASSQSTGGIYEQYF
TRBJ2-6 TRBV4-1 TRBD1 few TGCGCCAGCAGCCAAGAACAGGGGCCTGGGGCCAACGTCCTGACTTTC CASSQEQGPGANVLTF
TRBJ2-2 TRBV6-6 . . TGTGCCAGCAGCTCCTCTAACACCGGGGAGCTGTTTTTT CASSSSNTGELFF
TRBJ1-1 TRBV29-1 . . TGCAGCGTTGAAGAAGCTTTCTTT CSVEEAFF
TRBJ2-3 TRBV7-3 . . TGTGCCAGCACCCGCGGCGCTAGCACAGATACGCAGTATTTT CASTRGASTDTQYF
TRBJ2-2 TRBV7-9 TRBD2 . TGTGCCAGCAGCTTATATGGGACTAAGAACACCGGGGAGCTGTTTTTT CASSLYGTKNTGELFF
TRBJ1-3 TRBV10-3 . . TGTGCCATCAGTGATATAGTGGTCCGCTACTCTGGAAACACCATATATTTT CAISDIVVRYSGNTIYF
TRBJ2-7 TRBV18 . . TGTGCCAGCTCACCGACCGGCAGTTCCTACGAGCAGTACTTC CASSPTGSSYEQYF
TRBJ1-3 TRBV3-1/TRBV3-2 . . TGTGCCAGCAGCCAAGTCCCAGCTGGAAACACCATATATTTT CASSQVPAGNTIYF
TRBJ1-1 TRBV29-1 . . TGCAGCGTTGTGGAGAACACTGAAGCTTTCTTT CSVVENTEAFF
TRBJ1-6 TRBV4-3 . once TGCGCCAGCAGCCAGCAACAGAATTCACCCCTCCACTTT CASSQQQNSPLHF
TRBJ1-2 TRBV7-2 . . TGTGCCAGCAGCCCGGCGGCCGGGAGTGGTACGCCCTACACCTTC CASSPAAGSGTPYTF
TRBJ1-5 TRBV5-1 TRBD1 . TGCGCCAGCAGCTTGGGAACAGGGGCCAGCAATCAGCCCCAGCATTTT CASSLGTGASNQPQHF
TRBJ2-1 TRBV10-1 TRBD1 . TGCGCCAGCAGTAAACATCCCGGGACAGGGGGCCGGGGCAATGAGCAGTTCTTC CASSKHPGTGGRGNEQFF
TRBJ2-7 TRBV10-3 . . TGTGCCATCAGTGAAAAGGCACAGGGGAGGCTCGAGCAGTACTTC CAISEKAQGRLEQYF
TRBJ1-3 TRBV25-1 . . TGTGCCAGCGGACTGGGATATTCTGGAAACACCATATATTTT CASGLGYSGNTIYF
TRBJ1-4 TRBV21-1 . . TGTGCCAGCAGCAAAAGGGGCAGGGGGCCGTCAACTAATGAAAAACTGTTTTTT CASSKRGRGPSTNEKLFF
TRBJ1-1 TRBV7-2 . once TGTGCCAGCAGCTTAGGGGAGAACACTGAAGCTTTCTTT CASSLGENTEAFF
TRBJ2-1 TRBV24-1 . . TGTGCCACCAGTGATTTGGGGAGGAAAAACAATGAGCAGTTCTTC CATSDLGRKNNEQFF
TRBJ2-7 TRBV11-2 TRBD2 once TGTGCCAGCAGCTTTGTCGGGACTAGCGCCACCTACGAGCAGTACTTC CASSFVGTSATYEQYF
TRBJ2-7 TRBV5-1 TRBD2 . TGCGCCCGCAGCTCGTCCAGGGTCGGGGGGGAGCAGTACTTC CARSSSRVGGEQYF
TRBJ2-7 TRBV11-1 TRBD1 once TGTGCCAGCAGCCGGGACAGGGCCGAGCAGTACTTC CASSRDRAEQYF
TRBJ1-2 TRBV6-2/TRBV6-3 . . TGTGCCAGCAGTAAACAGGGAAACTATGGCTACACCTTC CASSKQGNYGYTF
TRBJ2-1 TRBV28 . . TGTGCCAGCAGTTTAGGGGCAGGGTGGGACAATGAGCAGTTCTTC CASSLGAGWDNEQFF
TRBJ2-7 TRBV5-1 . few TGCGCCAGCAGCTTGGAGCCGGGACCCTACGAGCAGTACTTC CASSLEPGPYEQYF
TRBJ2-5 TRBV4-3 . few TGCGCCAGCAGCCAAGTGGAGACCCAGTACTTC CASSQVETQYF
TRBJ2-1 TRBV4-1 . . TGCGCCAGCAGCCAAGTGGAGGGACTCGTAAACTACAATGAGCAGTTCTTC CASSQVEGLVNYNEQFF
TRBJ1-2 TRBV9 . . TGTGCCAGCAGCCCTCCGGGGGGAATGGGACTTAGTGGCTACACCTTC CASSPPGGMGLSGYTF
TRBJ2-3 TRBV7-2 . . TGTGCCAGCAGCTCCGGGACTGGAAACACAGATACGCAGTATTTT CASSSGTGNTDTQYF
TRBJ2-1 TRBV4-3 . . TGCGCCAGCAGCCAAGTACGGGATGAGCAGTTCTTC CASSQVRDEQFF
TRBJ1-2 TRBV30 . . TGTGCCTGGGGATGGCAGTGGGGAAACTATGGCTACACCTTC CAWGWQWGNYGYTF
TRBJ1-3 TRBV23-1 . . TGCGCCAGCGAACAAGGCATGGCTGGAAACACCATATATTTT CASEQGMAGNTIYF
TRBJ1-3 TRBV9 . . TGTGCCAGCAGCGTCGGGGCCAACTCTGGAAACACCATATATTTT CASSVGANSGNTIYF
TRBJ1-4 TRBV18 . . TGTGCCAGCTCTCCCCAAACTAATGAAAAACTGTTTTTT CASSPQTNEKLFF
TRBJ1-6 TRBV6-1 . . TGTGCCAGCAGTGAAGCTTGGGGCCCCAATTCACCCCTCCACTTT CASSEAWGPNSPLHF
TRBJ2-3 TRBV28 TRBD2 . TGTGCCAGCAGTTTGCAGAGACTAGCGGGAGACAGCACAGATACGCAGTATTTT CASSLQRLAGDSTDTQYF
TRBJ1-2 TRBV11-2 TRBD1 . TGTGCCAGCAGCTTCCTTACAGGGGGCAACTATGGCTACACCTTT CASSFLTGGNYGYTF
TRBJ1-1 TRBV6-5 TRBD1 . TGTGCCAGCGCAGGACAGGTGAACACTGAAGCTTTCTTT CASAGQVNTEAFF
TRBJ1-1 TRBV10-3 . once TGTGCCATCAGTGAAGAGGTTAGGCGGGCTGAAGCTTTCTTT CAISEEVRRAEAFF